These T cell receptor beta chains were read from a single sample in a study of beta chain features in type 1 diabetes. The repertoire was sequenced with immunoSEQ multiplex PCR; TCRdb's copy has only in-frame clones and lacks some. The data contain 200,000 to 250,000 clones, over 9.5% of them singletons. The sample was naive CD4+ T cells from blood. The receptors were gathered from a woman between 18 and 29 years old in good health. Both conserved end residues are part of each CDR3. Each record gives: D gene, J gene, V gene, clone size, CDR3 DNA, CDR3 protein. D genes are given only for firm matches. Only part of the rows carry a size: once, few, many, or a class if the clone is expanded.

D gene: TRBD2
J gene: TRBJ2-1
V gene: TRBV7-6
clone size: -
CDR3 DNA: TGTGCCAGCAGCTCCAGGACTAGCGGGGGCGATGAGCAGTTCTTC
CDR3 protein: CASSSRTSGGDEQFF

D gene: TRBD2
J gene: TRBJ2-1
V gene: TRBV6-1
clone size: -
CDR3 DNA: TGTGCCAGCACCTCTAGCGGGAGTCCGGCCAATGAGCAGTTCTTC
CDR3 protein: CASTSSGSPANEQFF

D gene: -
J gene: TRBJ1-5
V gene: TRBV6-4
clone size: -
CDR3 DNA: TGTGCCAGCAGTGCGCAGGGCGGCCAGCCCCAGCATTTT
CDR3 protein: CASSAQGGQPQHF

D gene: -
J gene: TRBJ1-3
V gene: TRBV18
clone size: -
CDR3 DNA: TGTGCCAGCCTCAGGGCAGCTGGAAACACCATATATTTT
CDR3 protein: CASLRAAGNTIYF

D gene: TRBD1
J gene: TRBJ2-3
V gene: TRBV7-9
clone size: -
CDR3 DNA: TGTGCCAGCAGCTTGGGGACAGCTTCAGATACGCAGTATTTT
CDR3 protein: CASSLGTASDTQYF

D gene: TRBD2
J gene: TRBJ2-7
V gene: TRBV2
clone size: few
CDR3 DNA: TGTGCCAGCAGCTTAGCGGGAGCGGCCGAGCAGTACTTC
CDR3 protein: CASSLAGAAEQYF

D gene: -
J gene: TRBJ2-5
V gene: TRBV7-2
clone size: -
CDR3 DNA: TGTGCCAGCAGCTTAGCGCCAAGCTACCAAGAGACCCAGTACTTC
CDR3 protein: CASSLAPSYQETQYF

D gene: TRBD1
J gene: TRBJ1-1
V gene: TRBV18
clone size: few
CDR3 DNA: TGTGCCAGCTCACCCCGGGGACAGGAAGAAGCTTTCTTT
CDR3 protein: CASSPRGQEEAFF

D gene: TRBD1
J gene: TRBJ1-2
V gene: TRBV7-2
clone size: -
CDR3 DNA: TGTGCCAGCAGCGCCCACAGGGGGCCCTATGGCTACACCTTC
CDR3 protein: CASSAHRGPYGYTF

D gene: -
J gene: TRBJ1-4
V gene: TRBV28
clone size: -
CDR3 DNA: TGTGCCAGCAGTCAATGGTACAGTGAAAAACTGTTTTTT
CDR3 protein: CASSQWYSEKLFF

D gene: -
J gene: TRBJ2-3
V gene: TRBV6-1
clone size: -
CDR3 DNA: TGTGCCAGCTCCCAGGTCCCCACAGATACGCAGTATTTT
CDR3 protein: CASSQVPTDTQYF

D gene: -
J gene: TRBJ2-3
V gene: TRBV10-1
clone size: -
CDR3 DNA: TGCGCCAGCAGTGAGGTAGAAGATACGCAGTATTTT
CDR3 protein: CASSEVEDTQYF

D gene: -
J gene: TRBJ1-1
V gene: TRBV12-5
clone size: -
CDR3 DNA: TGTGCTAGTGGTCCGCGGCTTGAAGCTTTCTTT
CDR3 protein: CASGPRLEAFF

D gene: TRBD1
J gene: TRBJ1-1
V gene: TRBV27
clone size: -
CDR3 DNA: TGTGCCAGCAGTGCGCGACAGGGGGCGCGGGGTACTGAAGCTTTCTTT
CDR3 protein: CASSARQGARGTEAFF

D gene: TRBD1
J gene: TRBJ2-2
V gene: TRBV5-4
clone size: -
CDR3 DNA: TGTGCCAGCAGCCCATCCAGGGGGACAGGGAACACCGGGGAGCTGTTTTTT
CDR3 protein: CASSPSRGTGNTGELFF

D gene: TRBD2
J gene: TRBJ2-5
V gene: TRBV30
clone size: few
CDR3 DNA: TGTGCCTGGAGAAGGGAGGGTAGCGGGTGGGAGACCCAGTACTTC
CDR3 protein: CAWRREGSGWETQYF

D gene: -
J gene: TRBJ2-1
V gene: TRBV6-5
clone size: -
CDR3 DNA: TGTGCCAGCAGAAGAGGGCTAGCGCGGTTCTTC
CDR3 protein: CASRRGLARFF

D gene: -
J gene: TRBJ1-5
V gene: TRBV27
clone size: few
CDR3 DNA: TGTGCCAGCAGTTTAAAGCCCGCGGGTCAGCCCCAGCATTTT
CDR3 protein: CASSLKPAGQPQHF

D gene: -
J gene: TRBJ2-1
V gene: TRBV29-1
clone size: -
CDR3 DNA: TGCAGCGTTGGAAGGGGCAACAATGAGCAGTTCTTC
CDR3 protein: CSVGRGNNEQFF

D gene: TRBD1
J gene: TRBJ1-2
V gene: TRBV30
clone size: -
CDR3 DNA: TGTGCCTGGGGGGACAGGGGCGGCTACACCTTC
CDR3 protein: CAWGDRGGYTF

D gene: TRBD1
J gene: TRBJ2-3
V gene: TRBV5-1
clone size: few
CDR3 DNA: TGCGCCAGCAACCTAGGGGGCCGCACAGATACGCAGTATTTT
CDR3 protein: CASNLGGRTDTQYF

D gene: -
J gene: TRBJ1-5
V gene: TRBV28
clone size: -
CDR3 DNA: TGTGCCAGCAGTACCATCCGACGGGTGCCTCAGCCCCAGCATTTT
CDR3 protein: CASSTIRRVPQPQHF

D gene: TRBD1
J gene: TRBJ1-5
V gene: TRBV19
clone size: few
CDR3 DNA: TGTGCCAGTAGTATCCTCGGGACAGGGAGTAAGTCCCAGCATTTT
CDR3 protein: CASSILGTGSKSQHF

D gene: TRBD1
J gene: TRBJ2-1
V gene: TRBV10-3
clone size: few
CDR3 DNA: TGTGCCATCAGTGACCTAGACAGGGGCTCTGCGTTCTTC
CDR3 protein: CAISDLDRGSAFF

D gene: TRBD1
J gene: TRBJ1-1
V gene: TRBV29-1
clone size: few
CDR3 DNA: TGCAGCGCGGGACAGGCGAACACTGAAGCTTTCTTT
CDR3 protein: CSAGQANTEAFF

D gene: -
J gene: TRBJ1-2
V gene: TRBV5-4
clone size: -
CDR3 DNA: TGTGCCAGCAGCTTGGAAGTGGGCGGCTACACCTTC
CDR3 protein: CASSLEVGGYTF

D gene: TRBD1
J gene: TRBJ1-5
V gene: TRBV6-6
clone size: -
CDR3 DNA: TGTGCCAGCAGCTACGGGACAGGGTCTAGCAATCAGCCCCAGCATTTT
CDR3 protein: CASSYGTGSSNQPQHF

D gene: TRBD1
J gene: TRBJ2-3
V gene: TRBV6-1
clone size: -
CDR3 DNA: TGTGCCAGCACCCCGGGACAGGGCACAGATACGCAGTATTTT
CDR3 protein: CASTPGQGTDTQYF

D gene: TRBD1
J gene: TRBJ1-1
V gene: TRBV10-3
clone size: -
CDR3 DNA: TGTGCCATCAGGGATACAGGGGCGAACACTGAAGCTTTCTTT
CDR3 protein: CAIRDTGANTEAFF

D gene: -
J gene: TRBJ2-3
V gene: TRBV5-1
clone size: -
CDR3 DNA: TGCGCCAGCAGCGCCCCCCAGGTAGCGGCCGGCACAGATACGCAGTATTTT
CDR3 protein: CASSAPQVAAGTDTQYF

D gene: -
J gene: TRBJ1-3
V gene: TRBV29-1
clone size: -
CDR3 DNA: TGCAGCGCCTCTTATGCGGGGGCCGGAAACACCATATATTTT
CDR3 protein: CSASYAGAGNTIYF

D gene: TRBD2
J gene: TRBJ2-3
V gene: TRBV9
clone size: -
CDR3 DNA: TGTGCCAGCAGCGCTGCCCTTCGGACTAGCGGCACAGATACGCAGTATTTT
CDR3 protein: CASSAALRTSGTDTQYF

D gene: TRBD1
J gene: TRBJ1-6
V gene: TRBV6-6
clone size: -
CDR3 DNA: TGTGCCAGCAGTTACTCAGGGGGCGGATCACCCCTCCACTTT
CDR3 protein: CASSYSGGGSPLHF

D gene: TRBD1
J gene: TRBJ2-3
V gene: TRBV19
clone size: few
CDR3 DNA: TGTGCCAGTAGAAGGAACAGGGGGCTCTCTGCAGATACGCAGTATTTT
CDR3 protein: CASRRNRGLSADTQYF

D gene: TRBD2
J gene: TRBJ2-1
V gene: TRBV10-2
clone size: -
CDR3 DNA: TGCGCCAGCAGGACTAGCGGGTCCAACAATGAGCAGTTCTTC
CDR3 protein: CASRTSGSNNEQFF

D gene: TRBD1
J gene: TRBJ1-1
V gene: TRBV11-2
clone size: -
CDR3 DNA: TGTGCCAGCAGCTTCACCGGGACAGGGGCGAACAATGAAGCTTTCTTT
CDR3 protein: CASSFTGTGANNEAFF

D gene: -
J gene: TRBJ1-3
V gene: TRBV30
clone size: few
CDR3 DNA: TGTGCCTGGAGTGTCCTAAACACCATATATTTT
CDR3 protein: CAWSVLNTIYF

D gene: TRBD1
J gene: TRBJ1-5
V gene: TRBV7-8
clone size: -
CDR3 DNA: TGTGCCAGCAGCCCCCGGACAGGGGGGAGCAATCAGCCCCAGCATTTT
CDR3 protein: CASSPRTGGSNQPQHF

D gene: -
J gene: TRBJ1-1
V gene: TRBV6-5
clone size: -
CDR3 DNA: TGTGCCAGCAGAACCTTAGCAGGGCCCACTGAAGCTTTCTTT
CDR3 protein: CASRTLAGPTEAFF

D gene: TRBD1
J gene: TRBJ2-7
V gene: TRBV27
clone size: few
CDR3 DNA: TGTGCCAGCAGTGCGACAGGGTTGGGGGAATCCTACGAGCAGTACTTC
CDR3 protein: CASSATGLGESYEQYF

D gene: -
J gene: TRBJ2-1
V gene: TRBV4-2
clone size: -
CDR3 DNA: TGTGCCAGCAGCCAAAGTCCCCACGGCAATGAGCAGTTCTTC
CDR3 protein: CASSQSPHGNEQFF

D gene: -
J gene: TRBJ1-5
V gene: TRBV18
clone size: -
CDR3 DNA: TGTGCCAGCTCAGCCATACAGGGCTTTGGCAATCAGCCCCAGCATTTT
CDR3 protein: CASSAIQGFGNQPQHF